The sample holds a few counts of the clone carrying this TCR beta chain. Its target is unknown. The data stem from a study of beta chain features in type 1 diabetes. Trimming removed 3 bases at V and 9 bases at J, with 8 bases between. The CDR3 consists of 11 residues. Germline values: CDR1 SGHRS, CDR2 YFSETQ. Using CD45RO/CCR7/CD25/CD127/CD95/CD27, CD4+ naive, central memory, regulatory and stem cell-like memory cells were sorted. Study-level points and caveats: All four CD4+ subsets of Type 1 diabetes patients contained TCRB CDR3s that were moderately but significantly shorter.

Sequenced material consisted of expressed TCRB transcripts (all of the isolated RNA was reverse transcribed). The read count averaged roughly 4 million across naive, central memory and regulatory T cell samples. Generated by immunoSEQ multiplex PCR, the TCRdb table keeps only in-frame clones and is missing some. The repertoire holds a few hundred thousand clones, with about 20% as singletons. The sample consisted of naive CD4+ T cells from blood. The clonotype comes from a woman aged 18-35 years in good health. The chain uses TRBV5-1 and TRBJ2-3; tentatively, D is TRBD2 (6 bases). CDR3 bases: TGCGCCAGCAGCTGGGGGGACACGCAGTATTTT. Amino acids: CASSWGDTQYF.